The rows below give T cell receptor beta chains drawn from one sample of a study of CD8+ T cells in alopecia areata. This table comes from immunoSEQ multiplex PCR, and its TCRdb copy is limited to in-frame clones, with some not included. Among thousands of clones listed, just over 65% were seen once. Sequences were derived from skin, sampled at week 0. Receptors were obtained from a human donor with alopecia areata. Both conserved end residues are part of each CDR3.

TRBJ2-2 TRBV14 CASRQGGTGELFF
TRBJ2-3 TRBV7-2 CASSFPPKRRYTQYF
TRBJ2-1 TRBV5-6 CASSLAGHYDEQFF
TRBJ2-1 TRBV5-5 CASSLGEPVSYNEQFF
TRBJ2-2 TRBV5-1 CASSLEVTGELFF
TRBJ2-5 TRBV5-5 CASSLTGTNQETQYF
TRBJ2-7 TRBV7-6 CASSPQGPAREQYF
TRBJ2-5 TRBV7-4 CASSSKRDPGPGTQYF
TRBJ2-2 TRBV2 CASSEFGGELFF
TRBJ2-7 TRBV19 CASSIQRSYEQYF
TRBJ2-1 TRBV14 CASSQDGVRAEQFF
TRBJ1-6 TRBV7-9 CASSLGGGQARRLHF
TRBJ1-1 TRBV4-2 CASSQEGALTEAFF
TRBJ2-7 TRBV30 CAWSVRSGRYEQYF
TRBJ2-1 TRBV9 CASSPPGGFVQFF
TRBJ2-2 TRBV30 CAWSPRRQYTGELFF
TRBJ2-2 TRBV19 CASSPGHTNTGELFF
TRBJ1-2 TRBV7-9 CASSQDPWGYTF
TRBJ2-1 TRBV18 CASSPRTSEEQFF
TRBJ2-5 TRBV5-4 CASSSQGARGETQYF
TRBJ2-7 TRBV2 CASSYDSSSYEQYF
TRBJ2-2 TRBV27 CASSYLGAGGSTGELFF
TRBJ2-5 TRBV11-1 CASSSKRDPGPGTQYF
TRBJ2-1 TRBV6-1 CASSRTSGDYNEQFF
TRBJ1-6 TRBV15 CATSRVVGASYNSPLHF
TRBJ2-7 TRBV15 CATSRDDEQYF
TRBJ2-3 TRBV6-6 CASRPRTDTQYF
TRBJ2-7 TRBV6-5 CASSRTGSSYEQYF
TRBJ1-1 TRBV30 CAWSSGPMNTEAFF
TRBJ1-6 TRBV21-1 CASSTQNEGRVSPLHF
TRBJ1-2 TRBV4-3 CASSQDLGAVNYGYTF
TRBJ1-5 TRBV2 CASWDRGQPQHF
TRBJ2-7 TRBV4-1 CASSRGLADTLYEQYF
TRBJ1-2 TRBV5-1 CASSPTGVDYGYTF
TRBJ1-1 TRBV30 CAWRSVGAPNTEAFF
TRBJ1-1 TRBV18 CASSPPRAGPGTEAFF
TRBJ2-1 TRBV4-1 CASSQGTGIIYEQFF
TRBJ2-1 TRBV2 CASIRGAGVNEQFF
TRBJ2-5 TRBV6-6 CASSSYVWGGGETQYF
TRBJ1-1 TRBV11-1 CASSFRGVLTEAFF
TRBJ1-4 TRBV6-6 CASSPHATWGGEKLFF
TRBJ2-2 TRBV30 CASPGEINTGELFF
TRBJ1-5 TRBV29-1 CSVEVQGSNQPQHF
TRBJ2-7 TRBV19 CASSPPGHLGYEQYF
TRBJ2-7 TRBV7-2 CASSGAFSYEQYF
TRBJ1-2 TRBV10-3 CAISESRDRTNYGYTF
TRBJ2-1 TRBV19 CASSRPSGGAENEQFF
TRBJ2-5 TRBV5-4 CASSWTTTQETQYF
TRBJ2-7 TRBV27 CASSTSYEQYF
TRBJ2-7 TRBV20-1 CSAYVANEQYF
TRBJ1-2 TRBV6-6 CASSSRGGSKYYGYTF
TRBJ1-2 TRBV27 CASSTFGTGGEGYTF
TRBJ2-1 TRBV7-1 CASSLAGTSGGPFNEQFF
TRBJ2-7 TRBV5-5 CASSTQGAYEQYF